This TCR beta chain was identified in a study of tumor-infiltrating T cells and Merkel cell polyomavirus. Overall study: Sorts averaged 710 blood cells (roughly 340-8,000) and 5,776 TIL cells (roughly 1,844-12,799).

Study-level findings and limits: Largely private KLL-specific TRB repertoires had one clonotype shared by two patients.

Every patient's tumor was robustly positive for Merkel cell polyomavirus Large T antigen on immunohistochemistry. Staining used anti-CD8, KLL tetramer and 7-AAD on at least 2 million cells. TCRdb's table, derived via immunoSEQ multiplex PCR, lists solely in-frame clones and lacks some. This sample has 130 or so clones, with about 87% found just once. Germline CDR1 SGHVS, CDR2 FNYEAQ. Trimming at V came to 5 bases and at J to 9 bases, leaving 7 bases not matched to a gene. CDR3 length equals 13 residues. This clonotype was sampled from a man aged 65 to 79 with Merkel cell carcinoma. Sample: Merkel cell polyomavirus peptide tetramer+ CD8+ T cells sorted from the tumor. This chain uses TRBV7-6 with TRBJ2-1; TRBD1 aligns across 7 bases. The DNA of the CDR3 is TGTGCCAGCAGCCTTACAGGGGACAGTGAGCAGTTCTTC. The encoded protein is CASSLTGDSEQFF.